This T cell receptor beta chain was captured in a study of blood T cells in healthy people across ages. In its sample, this clonotype was seen a few times. Using a J-beta primer mix together with a sample-barcoded 5' primer, a second PCR was run for roughly 7 to 12 cycles. TCRdb itself ran the 5' RACE reads through MiXCR, one entry per CDR3 protein. This table has around 970,000 distinct CDR3 sequences, 51% appearing once. This CDR3 has 12 amino acids. Germline V CDR1 and CDR2: MNHEY, SVGEGT. The sequence was collected from a woman in her sixties in good health. The specimen was blood. This chain joins TRBV6-2 or TRBV6-3 and TRBJ2-5; TRBD2 might be the D (5 bases). Matching the DNA end better, TRBJ2-7 makes the J call doubtful. CDR3: CASSNQGGEQYF. Here the CDR3 DNA reads TGTGCCAGCAGTAACCAAGGAGGCGAGCAGTACTTC.